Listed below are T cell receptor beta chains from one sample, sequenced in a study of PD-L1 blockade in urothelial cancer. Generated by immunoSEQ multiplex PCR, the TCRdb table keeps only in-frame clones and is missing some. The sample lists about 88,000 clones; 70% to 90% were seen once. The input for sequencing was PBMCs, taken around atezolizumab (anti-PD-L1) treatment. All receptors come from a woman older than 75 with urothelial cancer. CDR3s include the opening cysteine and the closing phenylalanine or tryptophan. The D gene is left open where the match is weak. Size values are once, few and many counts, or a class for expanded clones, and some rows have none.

CDR3: CASSFGENYGYTF
DNA: TGTGCCAGCAGTTTCGGAGAGAACTATGGCTACACCTTC
V: TRBV27
size: .
D: .
J: TRBJ1-2

CDR3: CASSSPGQGTYEQYF
DNA: TGTGCCAGCAGCTCGCCGGGACAGGGGACCTACGAGCAGTACTTC
V: TRBV11-2
size: .
D: TRBD1
J: TRBJ2-7

CDR3: CASSVDPGVETQYF
DNA: TGTGCCAGCAGCGTAGATCCGGGAGTAGAGACCCAGTACTTC
V: TRBV9
size: .
D: .
J: TRBJ2-5

CDR3: CASSVGTSNEQFF
DNA: TGTGCCAGCAGCGTTGGGACATCTAATGAGCAGTTCTTC
V: TRBV9
size: .
D: .
J: TRBJ2-1

CDR3: CASSLRGGAVSGYYGYTF
DNA: TGTGCCAGCAGTCTCCGAGGGGGCGCGGTCAGTGGGTACTATGGCTACACCTTC
V: TRBV27
size: .
D: TRBD1
J: TRBJ1-2

CDR3: CASSPPPGQPPYEQYF
DNA: TGTGCCAGCAGCCCTCCTCCGGGACAGCCGCCCTACGAGCAGTACTTC
V: TRBV2
size: .
D: TRBD1
J: TRBJ2-7

CDR3: CASSLSGTSGIYEQYF
DNA: TGTGCCAGCAGTTTATCGGGGACTAGCGGAATATACGAGCAGTACTTC
V: TRBV27
size: .
D: TRBD2
J: TRBJ2-7

CDR3: CASSRGGGPTTEAFF
DNA: TGTGCCAGCAGCCGCGGGGGGGGGCCGACCACTGAAGCTTTCTTT
V: TRBV7-8
size: .
D: .
J: TRBJ1-1

CDR3: CASSLRRESDYEQYF
DNA: TGTGCCAGCAGCTTAAGGAGGGAGAGTGACTACGAGCAGTACTTC
V: TRBV11-2
size: .
D: .
J: TRBJ2-7

CDR3: CASSARQGNTGELFF
DNA: TGTGCCAGCAGTGCGAGGCAGGGAAACACCGGGGAGCTGTTTTTT
V: TRBV6-1
size: few
D: .
J: TRBJ2-2

CDR3: CASSWTGGSDTEAFF
DNA: TGCGCCAGCAGCTGGACAGGGGGTTCGGACACTGAAGCTTTCTTT
V: TRBV5-1
size: few
D: TRBD1
J: TRBJ1-1

CDR3: CASRRGSQEYGYTF
DNA: TGCGCCAGCAGACGGGGGTCCCAGGAGTATGGCTACACCTTC
V: TRBV5-1
size: .
D: .
J: TRBJ1-2

CDR3: CASSSPGGILNEQFF
DNA: TGTGCCAGCAGTTCGCCGGGCGGGATCTTAAATGAGCAGTTCTTC
V: TRBV27
size: .
D: .
J: TRBJ2-1

CDR3: CASSPPGHEAFF
DNA: TGTGCCAGCAGTCCCCCAGGGCATGAAGCTTTCTTT
V: TRBV6-1
size: .
D: .
J: TRBJ1-1

CDR3: CSVERRYNEQFF
DNA: TGCAGCGTTGAAAGGCGGTACAATGAGCAGTTCTTC
V: TRBV29-1
size: .
D: .
J: TRBJ2-1

CDR3: CASSQEGTSTLAKNIQYF
DNA: TGCGCCAGCAGCCAAGAAGGGACTAGCACCCTAGCCAAAAACATTCAGTACTTC
V: TRBV4-1
size: few
D: TRBD2
J: TRBJ2-4

CDR3: CASSLVGIGAEAFF
DNA: TGTGCCAGCAGCTTAGTCGGCATTGGAGCTGAAGCTTTCTTT
V: TRBV7-8
size: .
D: .
J: TRBJ1-1

CDR3: CASSSIGTALNNEQFF
DNA: TGTGCCAGCAGCTCGATAGGGACAGCTCTTAACAATGAGCAGTTCTTC
V: TRBV7-3
size: once
D: TRBD1
J: TRBJ2-1

CDR3: CASNTGGAGSSEAFF
DNA: TGTGCCAGCAATACAGGGGGCGCGGGGAGCTCTGAAGCTTTCTTT
V: TRBV6-1
size: .
D: TRBD1
J: TRBJ1-1

CDR3: CASSQDRGAYYEQYF
DNA: TGTGCCAGCAGCCAAGATCGGGGAGCCTACTACGAGCAGTACTTC
V: TRBV4-2
size: .
D: .
J: TRBJ2-7

CDR3: CASSLMTDSTGELFF
DNA: TGTGCCAGCAGCTTAATGACGGACAGCACCGGGGAGCTGTTTTTT
V: TRBV7-6
size: few
D: .
J: TRBJ2-2

CDR3: CASSLSGTGDRKTQYF
DNA: TGTGCCAGCAGCTTATCCGGGACAGGAGACCGTAAGACCCAGTACTTC
V: TRBV7-3
size: .
D: TRBD1
J: TRBJ2-5

CDR3: CASSSSRITGVSATEAFF
DNA: TGCGCCAGCAGCTCCTCGCGTATTACAGGGGTCTCGGCCACTGAAGCTTTCTTT
V: TRBV5-1
size: .
D: TRBD1
J: TRBJ1-1

CDR3: CASSEGTPGDTQYF
DNA: TGTGCCAGCAGTGAAGGGACACCGGGAGATACGCAGTATTTT
V: TRBV6-1
size: .
D: .
J: TRBJ2-3

CDR3: CASSLTGPGNTIYF
DNA: TGTGCCAGCAGTTTAACAGGGCCTGGAAACACCATATATTTT
V: TRBV28
size: .
D: .
J: TRBJ1-3

CDR3: CASSQVVGGEQFF
DNA: TGTGCCAGCAGCCAAGTCGTAGGGGGTGAGCAGTTCTTC
V: TRBV4-2
size: .
D: .
J: TRBJ2-1

CDR3: CASSRSSGDEQFF
DNA: TGTGCCAGCAGTCGTAGTAGCGGAGACGAGCAGTTCTTC
V: TRBV2
size: .
D: .
J: TRBJ2-1

CDR3: CASSPGTGRIDTQYF
DNA: TGCGCCAGCAGCCCAGGGACAGGGCGGATAGATACGCAGTATTTT
V: TRBV5-1
size: .
D: TRBD1
J: TRBJ2-3

CDR3: CSVDAGPYGYTF
DNA: TGCAGCGTTGATGCAGGCCCCTATGGCTACACCTTC
V: TRBV29-1
size: .
D: .
J: TRBJ1-2

CDR3: CASSRLTGGSIGTEAFF
DNA: TGTGCCAGCAGCAGGCTGACAGGGGGCAGTATCGGGACTGAAGCTTTCTTT
V: TRBV5-6
size: .
D: TRBD1
J: TRBJ1-1

CDR3: CASTPPGLLWSNQPQHF
DNA: TGTGCCAGCACCCCTCCCGGGTTATTGTGGAGCAATCAGCCCCAGCATTTT
V: TRBV28
size: .
D: .
J: TRBJ1-5

CDR3: CASRSRTSGSPNTGELFF
DNA: TGTGCCAGCAGGTCCCGGACTAGCGGGTCTCCGAACACCGGGGAGCTGTTTTTT
V: TRBV28
size: .
D: TRBD2
J: TRBJ2-2

CDR3: CASSIVTSGSRFNEQFF
DNA: TGTGCCAGTAGTATAGTCACTAGCGGGAGTAGGTTCAATGAGCAGTTCTTC
V: TRBV19
size: .
D: TRBD2
J: TRBJ2-1

CDR3: CASSISGAGAYNEQFF
DNA: TGTGCCAGTAGTATTAGTGGGGCGGGGGCCTACAATGAGCAGTTCTTC
V: TRBV19
size: .
D: TRBD2
J: TRBJ2-1

CDR3: CASSLNQGTGNEQFF
DNA: TGTGCCAGCAGCTTAAACCAAGGGACAGGCAATGAGCAGTTCTTC
V: TRBV7-3
size: .
D: TRBD1
J: TRBJ2-1

CDR3: CAWSGMGAGGELFF
DNA: TGTGCCTGGAGTGGAATGGGGGCCGGCGGGGAGCTGTTTTTT
V: TRBV30
size: .
D: .
J: TRBJ2-2

CDR3: CASSLDFREYTEAFF
DNA: TGTGCCAGCAGCTTAGATTTTAGGGAGTACACTGAAGCTTTCTTT
V: TRBV11-2
size: .
D: .
J: TRBJ1-1

CDR3: CAGRQRLSSYNEQFF
DNA: TGTGCTGGGAGGCAGCGGTTGAGCTCCTACAATGAGCAGTTCTTC
V: TRBV30
size: .
D: .
J: TRBJ2-1

CDR3: CASSPGTASHGYTF
DNA: TGTGCCAGCAGTCCAGGGACAGCGTCGCATGGCTACACCTTC
V: TRBV28
size: .
D: TRBD1
J: TRBJ1-2

CDR3: CASSLDGAGDADTQYF
DNA: TGTGCCAGCAGCTTGGACGGGGCGGGAGACGCAGATACGCAGTATTTT
V: TRBV5-6
size: .
D: TRBD2
J: TRBJ2-3

CDR3: CASSPRTGGTGELFF
DNA: TGTGCCAGCAGCCCTCGGACAGGGGGAACCGGGGAGCTGTTTTTT
V: TRBV9
size: .
D: TRBD1
J: TRBJ2-2

CDR3: CASSRGGEETQYF
DNA: TGTGCCAGCAGCCGGGGGGGAGAAGAGACCCAGTACTTC
V: TRBV7-6
size: .
D: TRBD2
J: TRBJ2-5

CDR3: CASSRSSIEDEQYF
DNA: TGCGCCAGCAGCCGGAGCTCCATCGAGGACGAGCAGTACTTC
V: TRBV10-1
size: .
D: .
J: TRBJ2-7

CDR3: CASSVKVPREGYYEQYF
DNA: TGTGCCAGCAGCGTAAAAGTGCCCCGAGAGGGCTACTACGAGCAGTACTTC
V: TRBV7-3
size: .
D: .
J: TRBJ2-7

CDR3: CASSQATGDGYTF
DNA: TGTGCCAGCAGCCAAGCGACAGGGGATGGCTACACCTTC
V: TRBV4-2
size: .
D: TRBD1
J: TRBJ1-2

CDR3: CASSLGDLVEAFF
DNA: TGTGCCAGCAGCTTAGGGGATTTGGTTGAAGCTTTCTTT
V: TRBV5-6
size: once
D: .
J: TRBJ1-1

CDR3: CASSFWDRMNYGYTF
DNA: TGTGCCAGCAGTTTTTGGGACAGGATGAACTATGGCTACACCTTC
V: TRBV28
size: .
D: TRBD1
J: TRBJ1-2

CDR3: CASSPQGRSEKLFF
DNA: TGTGCCAGTAGTCCGCAGGGGAGATCCGAAAAACTGTTTTTT
V: TRBV19
size: .
D: .
J: TRBJ1-4

CDR3: CASSLAPDRDEQYF
DNA: TGCGCCAGCAGCTTGGCCCCGGACAGGGACGAGCAGTACTTC
V: TRBV5-1
size: .
D: TRBD1
J: TRBJ2-7

CDR3: CASSFLQAGTGELFF
DNA: TGTGCCAGCAGTTTCCTACAGGCGGGGACCGGGGAGCTGTTTTTT
V: TRBV27
size: .
D: .
J: TRBJ2-2

CDR3: CASSGGRGRELEAFF
DNA: TGTGCCAGCTCGGGTGGCAGGGGAAGGGAATTGGAAGCTTTCTTT
V: TRBV18
size: .
D: .
J: TRBJ1-1

CDR3: CASSSLAGGPFDEQFF
DNA: TGTGCCAGCAGTTCCCTAGCGGGAGGGCCCTTCGATGAGCAGTTCTTC
V: TRBV6-5
size: .
D: TRBD2
J: TRBJ2-1

CDR3: CASKLQGLMNTEAFF
DNA: TGTGCCAGCAAGCTACAGGGTTTAATGAACACTGAAGCTTTCTTT
V: TRBV27
size: .
D: .
J: TRBJ1-1

CDR3: CASGEAAYEQYF
DNA: TGTGCCAGCGGGGAGGCCGCCTACGAGCAGTACTTC
V: TRBV7-2
size: once
D: .
J: TRBJ2-7

CDR3: CASSPTFTGSTEAFF
DNA: TGTGCCAGCAGTCCTACTTTTACAGGGAGCACTGAAGCTTTCTTT
V: TRBV6-4
size: .
D: .
J: TRBJ1-1

CDR3: CAGQDGNYGYTF
DNA: TGTGCCGGACAAGACGGGAACTATGGCTACACCTTC
V: TRBV30
size: .
D: .
J: TRBJ1-2

CDR3: CASSLVGTSGSNENEQFF
DNA: TGTGCCAGCAGCTTAGTGGGGACTAGCGGGAGTAATGAAAATGAGCAGTTCTTC
V: TRBV7-9
size: .
D: TRBD2
J: TRBJ2-1

CDR3: CASSLTPPAGGFAEAFF
DNA: TGTGCCAGCAGCTTAACTCCTCCGGCAGGGGGCTTCGCTGAAGCTTTCTTT
V: TRBV7-8
size: .
D: TRBD1
J: TRBJ1-1

CDR3: CASSSGYGYTF
DNA: TGTGCCAGCAGCTCGGGCTATGGCTACACCTTC
V: TRBV7-9
size: .
D: .
J: TRBJ1-2